Following are 15 T cell receptor beta chains from one sample sequenced in a study of T-cell memory formation after mild COVID-19. Via MiXCR, TCRdb re-called the 5' RACE reads, giving one row per CDR3 protein. The table lists roughly 100,000 distinct CDR3 sequences, 17% of them singletons. The material sequenced was PBMCs or a T cell subset sorted from them (not recorded which). The receptors here all came from an adult woman who had mild COVID-19 (a few samples of this study predate the infection). Cell type and time point are not known.

The chain recombines TRBV12-3 or TRBV12-4 with TRBJ2-7; no definite D call. V was clipped by 0 bases and J by 5 bases, with 8 bases between them. CDR3 length: 13 residues. The CDR3 nucleotides are TGTGCCAGCAGTTTAGCAGGGTCCGACGAGCAGTACTTC. Translated: CASSLAGSDEQYF.

This chain connects TRBV6-5 to TRBJ2-1; 11 bases agree with TRBD1. This CDR3 spans 15 amino acids. Germline assignment: CDR1 MNHEY and CDR2 SVGAGI. Trimming removed 4 bases from V and 7 bases from J; junction bases left unmatched: 6. The DNA of the CDR3 is TGTGCCAGCAGTTCCGGACAGGGGGCTTTTAATGAGCAGTTCTTC. It is translated as CASSSGQGAFNEQFF.

A single count supports this clonotype. The rearrangement links TRBV19 to TRBJ2-7; 7 bases are shared with TRBD1. CDR1 is LNHDA and CDR2 is SQIVND in the germline V gene (reference sequence). This CDR3 is built from 15 residues. Unmatched junction bases numbered 8, after V lost 2 bases and J lost 4 bases. This CDR3 reads CASSIPHRGVYEQYF. DNA of the CDR3: TGTGCCAGTAGTATACCCCACAGGGGCGTGTACGAGCAGTACTTC.

This clonotype came up a few times. V is TRBV6-2 or TRBV6-3 and J is TRBJ2-1; weak D call: TRBD2 (5 bases). V was pared by 0 bases and J by 15 bases, with 9 bases between. The CDR3 loop spans 11 amino acids. The germline CDR1 and CDR2 sequences are MNHEY and SVGEGT. This CDR3 reads CASSYSGSRFF. The CDR3 DNA sequence: TGTGCCAGCAGTTACTCGGGGAGTAGGTTCTTC.

The gene calls are TRBV4-1 and TRBJ2-3, with TRBD2 as a possible D gene (7 bases). Germline loops: CDR1 MGHRA, CDR2 YSYEKL. V dropped 1 base and J dropped 6 bases, with 17 bases sitting between them. The length of the CDR3 is 16 residues. The CDR3 reads CASSQGGGGADDTQYF. The CDR3 bases are TGCGCCAGCAGCCAAGGGGGAGGGGGGGCCGACGATACGCAGTATTTT.

Only a few counts were recorded for this clonotype. The chain employs TRBV7-2 and TRBJ2-1; no reliable D call. Trimming removed 5 bases from V and 8 bases from J, with 16 bases in between. The CDR3 runs to 14 residues. Germline V gene lookup returns CDR1 SGHTA and CDR2 FQGNSA. CDR3 sequence: CASSPVSIRDEQFF. CDR3 DNA: TGTGCCAGCAGCCCCGTATCGATTCGAGATGAGCAGTTCTTC.

This clonotype occurred a few times. As DNA, the CDR3 is TGTGCCAGCAGCTTAAACTTGGGGCCCGGGGAGCTGTTTTTT. Its protein product is CASSLNLGPGELFF. V gene TRBV7-8 combines with J gene TRBJ2-2, with D perhaps matching TRBD1 (5 bases). V gave up 2 bases and J gave up 6 bases, with 10 bases separating them. The CDR3 contains 14 residues. Germline values: CDR1 SGHVS, CDR2 FQNEAQ. Together with reference TRBV7-8 and TRBJ2-2, the CDR3 gives the full variable domain: GAGVSQSPRYKVAKRGQDVALRCDPISGHVSLFWYQQALGQGPEFLTYFQNEAQLDKSGLPSDRFFAERPEGSVSTLKIQRTQQEDSAVYLCASSLNLGPGELFFGEGSRLTVL.

The chain links TRBV7-2 to TRBJ2-1, with TRBD2 as a possible D gene (6 bases). Germline V gene sequence: CDR1 SGHTA, CDR2 FQGNSA. CDR3 length: 14 residues. V shed 2 bases and J shed 3 bases, with 8 bases lying between them. The DNA of the CDR3 is TGTGCCAGCAGCTTACGACTAGACTACAATGAGCAGTTCTTC. Translation gives CASSLRLDYNEQFF.

The V call is TRBV7-9, the J call TRBJ2-1; D ambiguous. Germline loops: CDR1 SEHNR, CDR2 FQNEAQ (reference sequence). The V end was cut by 2 bases, the J end by 5 bases, with 13 bases between. The CDR3 extends over 15 amino acids. The CDR3 DNA follows: TGTGCCAGCAGCTTATCGAGGAGACGGGACAATGAGCAGTTCTTC. This sequence encodes CASSLSRRRDNEQFF.

The sample holds a few counts of this clonotype. The chain uses TRBV10-3 and TRBJ2-2; D remains unclear. Trimming cost V 2 bases and J 3 bases, with 1 base left between them. Germline V lookup: CDR1 ENHRY, CDR2 SYGVKD. The length of the CDR3 is 12 residues. The CDR3 loop reads CAISEDTGELFF. CDR3 sequence (DNA): TGTGCCATCAGTGAGGACACCGGGGAGCTGTTTTTT.

This clonotype showed up just a few times. The DNA of the CDR3 is TGTGCCAGCAGCATTGGTCGGACAGGCATTAACTATGGCTACACCTTC. Amino acids: CASSIGRTGINYGYTF. The J gene is TRBJ1-2, the V gene TRBV7-9, with 7 bases identical to TRBD1. The V segment lost 5 bases and the J segment 1 base; nucleotides outside the gene matches: 10. In germline, CDR1 is SEHNR, CDR2 FQNEAQ (reference sequence). The CDR3 extends over 16 amino acids. The whole variable domain, filled in from reference TRBV7-9 and TRBJ1-2, reads DTGVSQNPRHKITKRGQNVTFRCDPISEHNRLYWYRQTLGQGPEFLTYFQNEAQLEKSRLLSDRFSAERPKGSFSTLEIQRTEQGDSAMYLCASSIGRTGINYGYTFGSGTRLTVV.

The chain joins TRBV3-1 to TRBJ2-5, with 10 bases fitting TRBD2. This CDR3 is 15 amino acids long. Germline-derived CDR1 and CDR2 are LGHDT and YNNKEL (reference sequence). Trimming took 1 base from V and 5 from J; bases not matched to a gene: 4. The CDR3 here is CASSQGSGGAETQYF. The CDR3 bases are TGTGCCAGCAGCCAAGGAAGCGGGGGGGCGGAGACCCAGTACTTC.

The sample holds a few counts of this clonotype. V gene TRBV5-6 combines with J gene TRBJ1-2; D is unclear. CDR3 length: 14 residues. Germline loops: CDR1 SGHDT, CDR2 YYEEEE. Between the trimmed V and J ends, which lost 0 bases and 3 bases, there was a span of 9 bases. CDR3 sequence reads: CASSLVGSDYGYTF. Here the CDR3 DNA reads TGTGCCAGCAGCTTGGTGGGGAGTGACTATGGCTACACCTTC.

This chain connects TRBV28 to TRBJ2-3; possibly TRBD1 for D (5 bases). Germline V gene data show CDR1 as MDHEN and CDR2 as SYDVKM. CDR3 length: 16 amino acids. Trimming stripped 5 bases from V and 1 base from J, with 16 bases between. The CDR3 loop is CASSPTPETGTDTQYF. CDR3 coding DNA: TGTGCCAGCAGTCCAACCCCTGAGACAGGCACAGATACGCAGTATTTT.

Note on this clonotype: At one end the junction does not follow the germline gene, possibly because of a read error. The chain uses TRBV12-3 or TRBV12-4 and TRBJ2-1, with 11 bases that match TRBD2. The CDR3 is 18 amino acids. The CDR3 protein is CASSLAQSTSGAYSEQFF. As DNA, the CDR3 is TGTGCCAGCAGTTTAGCCCAATCGACTAGCGGGGCCTACAGTGAGCAGTTCTTC.